This T cell receptor (beta chain) was sequenced in a study of T cell clusters in autoimmune cytopenias. This CDR3 region has 15 residues. This clonotype is classed as medium-sized by frequency. One tube held mixed TRB-A and TRB-B primer pools for touch-down PCR. Each CDR3 protein gets one entry in TCRdb, which reprocessed the multiplex PCR reads and gives no DNA. The sample table sets out several thousand distinct CDR3 sequences. TRB amplification used around 270 ng of peripheral blood genomic DNA. Separately, the same data were catalogued under a study of T cell repertoires in aging, cancer and after chemotherapy. As that report states: Six age groups, ranging from 30 or younger to 70 or older, included the donors. Healthy donor repertoires were recorded over several months to years and showed clear clonal overlap. Approximately 9 million TCR reads made up the full dataset. Healthy donors lost TCR diversity with age mainly through richness, cancer patients through richness and evenness.

The receptor comes from a human donor in good health. The sequenced sample consisted of peripheral blood. V and J are TRBV12-3 or TRBV12-4 and TRBJ2-1; the TCRdb call, TRBD1, lacks DNA for checking. The CDR3 protein is CASTSRESSYNEQFF.